The clone carrying this T cell receptor (beta chain) was recorded a few times. The entry originates in a study of blood T cell repertoires in COVID-19. Trimming cost V 2 bases and J 2 bases, with 7 bases left between them. Germline V gives CDR1 LNHDA, CDR2 SQIVND (reference sequence). This CDR3 is built from 14 residues. Only in-frame clones appear in the TCRdb table, and some are missing; sequencing was by immunoSEQ multiplex PCR. In the table there are roughly 72,000 clones, less than 85% of which are singletons. Input material: peripheral blood. The V and J genes are TRBV19 and TRBJ1-5; TRBD1 might be the D (5 bases). The origin of this receptor is an elderly woman with active or convalescent COVID-19. The CDR3 loop reads CASSIQGGNQPQHF. CDR3 DNA: TGTGCCAGTAGTATACAGGGCGGCAATCAGCCCCAGCATTTT.